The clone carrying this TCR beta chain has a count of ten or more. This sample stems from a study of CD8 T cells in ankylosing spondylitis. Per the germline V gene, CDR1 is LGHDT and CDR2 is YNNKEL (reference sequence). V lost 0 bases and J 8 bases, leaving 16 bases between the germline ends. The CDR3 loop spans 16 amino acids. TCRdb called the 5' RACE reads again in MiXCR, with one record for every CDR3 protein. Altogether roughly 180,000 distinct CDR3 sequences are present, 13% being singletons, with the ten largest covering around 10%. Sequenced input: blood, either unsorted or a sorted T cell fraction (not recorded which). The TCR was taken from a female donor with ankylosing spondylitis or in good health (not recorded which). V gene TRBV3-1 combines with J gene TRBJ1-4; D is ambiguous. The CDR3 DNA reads TGTGCCAGCAGCCAAGATCGTTCGGGATGGAAGGAAAAACTGTTTTTT. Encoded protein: CASSQDRSGWKEKLFF.